The entry below describes one T cell receptor (beta chain). These data originate in a study of T cell changes during pregnancy in multiple sclerosis. TCRdb's copy holds only in-frame clones and misses some; the assay was immunoSEQ multiplex PCR. This sample has around 20,000 clones, with approximately 86% found just once. V dropped 1 base and J dropped 3; count of bases not matched to a gene: 0. This CDR3 is 15 amino acids long. The germline CDR1 and CDR2 sequences are SGHTA and FQGTGA. The receptor was isolated from a female donor in good health, enrolled as a control in a pregnancy study. The genes are TRBV7-3 and TRBJ2-1; 10 positions match TRBD1. This specimen was CD8+ T cells from peripheral blood mononuclear cells, taken in the first trimester of pregnancy. The CDR3 here is CASSLRTGGYNEQFF. CDR3 nucleotides: TGTGCCAGCAGCTTAAGGACAGGGGGCTACAATGAGCAGTTCTTC.